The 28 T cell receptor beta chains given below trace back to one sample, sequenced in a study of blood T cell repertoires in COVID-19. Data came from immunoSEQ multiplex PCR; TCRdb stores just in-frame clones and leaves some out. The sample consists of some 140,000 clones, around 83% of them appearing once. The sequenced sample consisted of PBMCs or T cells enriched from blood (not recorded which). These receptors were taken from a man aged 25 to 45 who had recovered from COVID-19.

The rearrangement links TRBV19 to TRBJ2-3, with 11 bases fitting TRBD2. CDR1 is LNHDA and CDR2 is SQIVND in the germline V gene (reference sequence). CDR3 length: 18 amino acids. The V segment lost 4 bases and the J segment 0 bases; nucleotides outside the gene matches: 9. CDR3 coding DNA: TGTGCCAGTAGTAGCCGACTAGCGGGACCGGTAAGCACAGATACGCAGTATTTT. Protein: CASSSRLAGPVSTDTQYF.

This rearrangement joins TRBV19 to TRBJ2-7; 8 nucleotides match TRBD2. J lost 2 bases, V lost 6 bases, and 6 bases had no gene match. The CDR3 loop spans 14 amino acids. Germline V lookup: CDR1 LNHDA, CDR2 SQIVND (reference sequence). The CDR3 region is CASSPAGATYEQYF. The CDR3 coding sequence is TGTGCCAGTAGCCCAGCGGGGGCCACCTACGAGCAGTACTTC.

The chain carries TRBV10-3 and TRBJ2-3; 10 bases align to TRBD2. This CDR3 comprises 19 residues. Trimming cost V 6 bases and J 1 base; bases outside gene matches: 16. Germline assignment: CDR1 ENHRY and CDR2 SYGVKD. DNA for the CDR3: TGTGCCATCAGACGGGAAGCGGGAGGGCCGAAAGAGGGCACAGATACGCAGTATTTT. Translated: CAIRREAGGPKEGTDTQYF.

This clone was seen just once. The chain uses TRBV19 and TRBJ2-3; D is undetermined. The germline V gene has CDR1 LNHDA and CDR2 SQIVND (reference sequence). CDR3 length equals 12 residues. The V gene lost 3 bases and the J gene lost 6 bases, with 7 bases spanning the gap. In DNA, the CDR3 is TGTGCCAGTAGTATGTATTCGGATACGCAGTATTTT. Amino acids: CASSMYSDTQYF.

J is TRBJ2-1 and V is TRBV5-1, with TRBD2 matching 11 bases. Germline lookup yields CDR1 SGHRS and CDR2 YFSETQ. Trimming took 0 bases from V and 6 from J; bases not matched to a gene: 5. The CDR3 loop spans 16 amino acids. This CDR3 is CASSLAPLAGGNEQFF. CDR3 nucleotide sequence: TGCGCCAGCAGCTTGGCCCCTCTAGCGGGGGGCAATGAGCAGTTCTTC.

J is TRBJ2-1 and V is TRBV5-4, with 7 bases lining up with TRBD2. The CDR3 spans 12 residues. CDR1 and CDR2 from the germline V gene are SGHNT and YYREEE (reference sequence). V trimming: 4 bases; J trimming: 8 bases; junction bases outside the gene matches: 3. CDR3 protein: CASSRGEYEQFF. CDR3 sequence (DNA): TGTGCCAGCAGCCGGGGGGAGTATGAGCAGTTCTTC.

CDR3 bases: TGTGCCAGCAGGCAGGGTATGAACACTGAAGCTTTCTTT. This encodes CASRQGMNTEAFF. The chain carries TRBV27 and TRBJ1-1; a weak D match, TRBD1 (5 bases). V was shortened by 6 bases and J by 0 bases, with 8 bases between the two germline ends. This CDR3 region has 13 residues. CDR1 is MNHEY, CDR2 SMNVEV, per germline (reference sequence).

The CDR3 protein is CASSPLRGTTDTQYF. In DNA form, the CDR3 reads TGTGCCAGCAGCCCTCTCAGGGGGACGACAGATACGCAGTATTTT. The chain joins TRBV14 to TRBJ2-3; 7 bases map to TRBD1. This CDR3 spans 15 amino acids. CDR1 is SGHDN and CDR2 is FVKESK in the germline V gene. Trimming at V came to 4 bases and at J to 3 bases, leaving 7 bases not matched to a gene.

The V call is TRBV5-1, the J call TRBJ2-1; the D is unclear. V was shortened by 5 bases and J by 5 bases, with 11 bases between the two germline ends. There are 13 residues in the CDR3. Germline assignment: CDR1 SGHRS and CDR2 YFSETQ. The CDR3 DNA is TGCGCCAGCAGAACAGAGCCCCACAATGAGCAGTTCTTC. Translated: CASRTEPHNEQFF.

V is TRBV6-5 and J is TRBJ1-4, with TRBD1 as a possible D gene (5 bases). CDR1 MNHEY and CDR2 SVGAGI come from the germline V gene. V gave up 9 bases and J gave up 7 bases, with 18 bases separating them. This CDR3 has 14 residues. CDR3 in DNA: TGTGCCAGTTGGCGGGGGGGTAGCGGTGAAAAACTGTTTTTT. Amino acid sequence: CASWRGGSGEKLFF.

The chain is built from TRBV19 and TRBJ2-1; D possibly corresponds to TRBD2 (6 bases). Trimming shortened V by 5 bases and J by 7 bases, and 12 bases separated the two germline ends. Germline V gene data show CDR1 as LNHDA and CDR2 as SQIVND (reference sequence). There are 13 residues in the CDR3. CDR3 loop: CASSPGLGNEQFF. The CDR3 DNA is TGTGCCAGTAGTCCGGGACTGGGGAATGAGCAGTTCTTC.

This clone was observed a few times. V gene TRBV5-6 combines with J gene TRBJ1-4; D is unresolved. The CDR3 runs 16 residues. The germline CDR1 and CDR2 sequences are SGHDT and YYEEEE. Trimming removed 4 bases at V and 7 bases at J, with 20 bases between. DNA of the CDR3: TGTGCCAGCAGCCCGGCGGGCGGAGCTATTCTTGAAAAACTGTTTTTT. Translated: CASSPAGGAILEKLFF. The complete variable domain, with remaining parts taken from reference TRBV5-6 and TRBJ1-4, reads DAGVTQSPTHLIKTRGQQVTLRCSPKSGHDTVSWYQQALGQGPQFIFQYYEEEERQRGNFPDRFSGHQFPNYSSELNVNALLLGDSALYLCASSPAGGAILEKLFFGSGTQLSVL.

CDR3 region: CASSPGTGYNYGYTF. The CDR3 region has the DNA TGTGCCAGCTCGCCCGGGACAGGGTACAACTATGGCTACACCTTC. The V call is TRBV18, the J call TRBJ1-2; TRBD1 aligns across 9 bases. This CDR3 spans 15 amino acids. The trim removed 6 bases at V and 2 bases at J, leaving 7 bases unmatched. Germline lookup yields CDR1 KGHSH and CDR2 LQKENI.

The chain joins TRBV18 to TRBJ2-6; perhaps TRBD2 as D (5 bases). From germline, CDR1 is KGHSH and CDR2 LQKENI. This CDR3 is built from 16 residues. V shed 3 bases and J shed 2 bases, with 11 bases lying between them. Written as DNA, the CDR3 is TGTGCCAGCTCACCCCCTTCGAGGGCTGGGGCCAACGTCCTGACTTTC. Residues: CASSPPSRAGANVLTF.

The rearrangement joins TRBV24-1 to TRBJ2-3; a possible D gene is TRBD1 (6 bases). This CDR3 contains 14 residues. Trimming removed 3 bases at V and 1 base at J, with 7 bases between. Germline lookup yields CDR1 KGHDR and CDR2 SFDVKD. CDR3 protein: CATSDNRGTDTQYF. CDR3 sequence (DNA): TGTGCCACCAGTGATAACAGGGGCACAGATACGCAGTATTTT.

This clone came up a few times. This CDR3 is CASSIDHTVVGSTQHF. CDR3 DNA: TGTGCCAGTAGTATAGATCATACTGTCGTAGGGAGCACCCAGCATTTT. This rearrangement joins TRBV19 to TRBJ1-5; D not resolved. The CDR3 spans 16 residues. Germline V gives CDR1 LNHDA, CDR2 SQIVND (reference sequence). V was cut by 0 bases and J by 11 bases, with 20 bases left in between.

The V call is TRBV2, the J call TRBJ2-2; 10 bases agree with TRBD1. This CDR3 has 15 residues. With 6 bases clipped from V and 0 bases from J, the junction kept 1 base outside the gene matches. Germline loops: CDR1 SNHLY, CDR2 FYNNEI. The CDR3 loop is CASRGTGANTGELFF. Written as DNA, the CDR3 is TGTGCCAGCAGGGGGACAGGGGCGAACACCGGGGAGCTGTTTTTT.

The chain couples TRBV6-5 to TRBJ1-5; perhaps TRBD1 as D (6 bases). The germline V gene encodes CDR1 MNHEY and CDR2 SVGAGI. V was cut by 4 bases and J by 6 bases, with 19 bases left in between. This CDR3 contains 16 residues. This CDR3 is CASSSDAQGSGQPQHF. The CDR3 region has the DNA TGTGCCAGCAGTTCGGATGCACAGGGCTCGGGTCAGCCCCAGCATTTT.

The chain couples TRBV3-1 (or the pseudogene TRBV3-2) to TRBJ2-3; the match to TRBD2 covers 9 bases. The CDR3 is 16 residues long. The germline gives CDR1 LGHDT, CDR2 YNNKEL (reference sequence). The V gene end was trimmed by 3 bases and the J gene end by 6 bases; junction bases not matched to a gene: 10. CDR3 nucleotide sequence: TGTGCCAGCAGCCAGGTTGTAGCGGGGGTCGTCGATACGCAGTATTTT. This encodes CASSQVVAGVVDTQYF.

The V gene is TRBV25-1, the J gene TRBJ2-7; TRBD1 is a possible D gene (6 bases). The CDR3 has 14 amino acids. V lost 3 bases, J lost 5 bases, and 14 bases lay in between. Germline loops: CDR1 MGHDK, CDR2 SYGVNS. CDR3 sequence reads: CASSDGQFADEQYF. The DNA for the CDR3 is TGTGCCAGCAGTGACGGACAGTTCGCCGACGAGCAGTACTTC.

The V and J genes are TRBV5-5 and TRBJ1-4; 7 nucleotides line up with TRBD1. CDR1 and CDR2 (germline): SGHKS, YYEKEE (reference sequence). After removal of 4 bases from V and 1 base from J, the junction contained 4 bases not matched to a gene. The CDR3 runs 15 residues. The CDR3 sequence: CASSRGQGTNEKLFF. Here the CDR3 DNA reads TGTGCCAGCAGCAGGGGGCAGGGAACTAATGAAAAACTGTTTTTT. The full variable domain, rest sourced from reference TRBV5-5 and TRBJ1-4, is DAGVTQSPTHLIKTRGQQVTLRCSPISGHKSVSWYQQVLGQGPQFIFQYYEKEERGRGNFPDRFSARQFPNYSSELNVNALLLGDSALYLCASSRGQGTNEKLFFGSGTQLSVL.

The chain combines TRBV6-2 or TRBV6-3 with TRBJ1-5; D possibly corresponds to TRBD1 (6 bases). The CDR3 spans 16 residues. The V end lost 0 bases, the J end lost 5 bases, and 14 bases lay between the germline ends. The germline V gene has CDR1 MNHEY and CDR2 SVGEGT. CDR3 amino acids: CASSYSSRGQHQPQHF. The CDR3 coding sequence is TGTGCCAGCAGTTACTCCAGTCGTGGACAGCATCAGCCCCAGCATTTT.

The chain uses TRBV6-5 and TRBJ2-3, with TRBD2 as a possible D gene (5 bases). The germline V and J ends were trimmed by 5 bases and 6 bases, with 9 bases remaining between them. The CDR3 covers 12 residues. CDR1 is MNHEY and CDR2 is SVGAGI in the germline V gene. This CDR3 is CASSNEGDTQYF. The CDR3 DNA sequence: TGTGCCAGCAGTAACGAGGGCGATACGCAGTATTTT.

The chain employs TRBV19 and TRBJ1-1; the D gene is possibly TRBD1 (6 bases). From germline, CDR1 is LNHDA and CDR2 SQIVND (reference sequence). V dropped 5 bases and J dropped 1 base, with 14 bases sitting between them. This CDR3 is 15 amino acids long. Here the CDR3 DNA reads TGTGCCAGTAGTCTCTCGGGGACAAAGAACACTGAAGCTTTCTTT. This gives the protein CASSLSGTKNTEAFF.

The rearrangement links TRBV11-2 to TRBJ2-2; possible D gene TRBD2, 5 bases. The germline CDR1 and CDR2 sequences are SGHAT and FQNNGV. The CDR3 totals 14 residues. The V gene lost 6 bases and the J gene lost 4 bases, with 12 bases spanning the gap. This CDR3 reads CASSGSGFTGELFF. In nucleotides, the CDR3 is TGTGCCAGCAGTGGGTCGGGATTCACCGGGGAGCTGTTTTTT.

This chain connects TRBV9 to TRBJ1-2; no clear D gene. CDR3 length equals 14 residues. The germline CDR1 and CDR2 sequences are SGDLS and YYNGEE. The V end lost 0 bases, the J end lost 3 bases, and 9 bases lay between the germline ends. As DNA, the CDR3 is TGTGCCAGCAGCGTAGGGCGCGGGGACTATGGCTACACCTTC. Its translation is CASSVGRGDYGYTF.

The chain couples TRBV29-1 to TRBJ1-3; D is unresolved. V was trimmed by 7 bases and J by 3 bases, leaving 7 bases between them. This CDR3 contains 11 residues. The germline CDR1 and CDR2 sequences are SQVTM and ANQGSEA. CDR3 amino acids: CSADLGNTIYF. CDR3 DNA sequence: TGCAGCGCTGATCTTGGAAACACCATATATTTT.

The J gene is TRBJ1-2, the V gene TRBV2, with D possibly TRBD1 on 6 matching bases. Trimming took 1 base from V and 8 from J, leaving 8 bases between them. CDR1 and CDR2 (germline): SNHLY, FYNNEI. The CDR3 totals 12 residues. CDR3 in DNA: TGTGCCAGCAGTGAAGACAGGGAGGGCTACACCTTC. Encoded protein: CASSEDREGYTF.